This TCR beta chain was obtained from a study of blood T cell repertoires in COVID-19. In germline, CDR1 is KGHSH, CDR2 LQKENI. This CDR3 contains 19 residues. Between the trimmed V and J ends, which lost 0 bases and 4 bases, there was a span of 22 bases. As processed by the authors: Estimation of nucleated cell counts relied on the amplification of reference gene primers. Method: immunoSEQ multiplex PCR; TCRdb's copy keeps in-frame clones and lacks some. V and J calls and clone size are as listed in that table; D and trimming were resolved from the DNA. The sample carries 150,000 or so clones, 86% recorded once.

The rearrangement links TRBV18 to TRBJ1-3, with a weak D call TRBD1 (6 bases). Sequenced material: PBMCs or T cells enriched from blood (not recorded which). The clonotype originates from a man aged 45-60 years who had recovered from COVID-19. The CDR3 reads CASSPPEGVSVAPGNTIYF. CDR3 sequence (DNA): TGTGCCAGCTCACCACCAGAGGGGGTTTCAGTGGCCCCGGGAAACACCATATATTTT.